This T cell receptor beta chain emerged from a study of beta chain features in type 1 diabetes. A single heparinised draw of approximately 0.11 L on average was taken per donor. V gave up 6 bases and J gave up 8 bases; unmatched junction bases: 12. The CDR3 consists of 14 residues. CDR1 is ENHRY and CDR2 is SYGVKD in the germline V gene. Reverse transcription of all isolated RNA meant that expressed TCRB transcripts were sequenced. Each sample of naive, central memory or regulatory T cells had, on average, about 3.6 million reads. Sequenced by immunoSEQ multiplex PCR; TCRdb stores in-frame clones only, minus some. This table holds 300,000 or so clones, approximately 13% found once. The study, taken as a whole, reports: The naive, central memory and Treg TCRB repertoires showed an apparent similarity that was greater among patients than among healthy donors. There was no resolution here of whether HLA type influences TCRB rearrangement. Significant though moderate, a shortening of TCRB CDR3s appeared in all four CD4+ subsets of Type 1 diabetes patients.

This clone was seen more than once but under ten times. Antigen specificity is unknown. The TCR was taken from a young woman with type 1 diabetes. Sequenced: naive CD4+ T cells from blood. The chain combines TRBV10-3 with TRBJ1-1, with 7 bases matching TRBD1. The CDR3 loop is CAISRTGLTLEAFF. The CDR3 coding sequence is TGTGCCATCAGCAGGACAGGTCTAACCTTAGAAGCTTTCTTT.